The 21 T cell receptor beta chains below all came from one sample that was sequenced in a study of regulatory T cells in long-lasting Graves disease (dated by TCRdb to about 2021). Library preparation employed multiplex PCR. TCRdb records Illumina HiSeq 4000 as the sequencer. iRepertoire HTBI primers and Arm-PCR amplification of CDR3 regions were used to construct TCR beta libraries. TCRdb redid the processing of the public reads, applying fastp at Q25 and MiXCR, and retained in-frame beta chains. Every entry covers one CDR3 protein and lists the most common genes and DNA from its rows. Present in this sample are some 400,000 distinct CDR3 sequences, 15% of which were seen just once. Around 17% of the sample belongs to the ten largest clones. The time point label, read with the paper, signifies: newly diagnosed GD, antithyroid drugs for less than 3 months. For both TCR sequencing and RNA sequencing, RNA was extracted from PBMCs using TRIzol.

These sequences were also reported in another study, on T cells in Graves' hyperthyroidism and ophthalmopathy.

The sample here was peripheral blood mononuclear cells (PBMCs), taken at new diagnosis, from a patient treated with antithyroid drugs. Receptors were obtained from a woman in her 30s with Graves disease. Donor details come from another sample of the same person, matched by shared clones.

The CDR3 region is CATSSSGRSSYNSPLHF. The CDR3 bases are TGTGCCACCAGTTCGTCGGGACGGAGCTCCTATAATTCACCCCTCCACTTT. This chain joins TRBV15 and TRBJ1-6, with a possible D match to TRBD1 (5 bases). This CDR3 contains 17 residues. Trimming took 6 bases from V and 0 from J, leaving 15 bases between them. CDR1 and CDR2 from the germline V gene are LNHNV and YYDKDF (reference sequence).

This clonotype turned up a few times. The gene calls are TRBV6-2 or TRBV6-3 and TRBJ2-2; D is perhaps TRBD1 (6 bases). Germline assignment: CDR1 MNHEY and CDR2 SVGEGT. Between the trimmed V and J ends, which lost 2 bases and 4 bases, there was a span of 11 bases. The length of the CDR3 is 15 residues. The CDR3 nucleotides are TGTGCCAGCAGTTACCTCGGACAGAGCACCGGGGAGCTGTTTTTT. Its protein product is CASSYLGQSTGELFF.

This clonotype has at least ten counts. This sequence joins TRBV7-9 and TRBJ1-6; 10 bases map to TRBD1. The CDR3 contains 14 residues. Germline V lookup: CDR1 SEHNR, CDR2 FQNEAQ (reference sequence). After removal of 5 bases from V and 5 bases from J, the junction contained 0 bases not matched to a gene. Here the CDR3 DNA reads TGTGCCAGCAGCGGACAGGGGGATAATTCACCCCTCCACTTT. Amino acids: CASSGQGDNSPLHF. The full variable domain, rest sourced from reference TRBV7-9 and TRBJ1-6, is DTGVSQNPRHKITKRGQNVTFRCDPISEHNRLYWYRQTLGQGPEFLTYFQNEAQLEKSRLLSDRFSAERPKGSFSTLEIQRTEQGDSAMYLCASSGQGDNSPLHFGNGTRLTVT.

This clonotype has a count of ten or more. The genes are TRBV2 and TRBJ1-1; no firm D call. The CDR3 consists of 13 residues. The V gene's germline CDR1 is SNHLY and CDR2 FYNNEI. Trimming took 6 bases from V and 1 from J, leaving 9 bases between them. CDR3 coding DNA: TGTGCCAGCAGCTCCGGAGGGAACACTGAAGCTTTCTTT. Its protein is CASSSGGNTEAFF. Together with reference TRBV2 and TRBJ1-1, the CDR3 gives the full variable domain: EPEVTQTPSHQVTQMGQEVILRCVPISNHLYFYWYRQILGQKVEFLVSFYNNEISEKSEIFDDQFSVERPDGSNFTLKIRSTKLEDSAMYFCASSSGGNTEAFFGQGTRLTVV.

The chain links TRBV30 to TRBJ2-7, with D possibly being TRBD2 (5 bases). In germline, CDR1 is GTSNPN, CDR2 SVGIG (reference sequence). The length of the CDR3 is 13 residues. V lost 0 bases and J lost 6, with 12 bases in between. As DNA, the CDR3 is TGTGCCTGGAGTGTTCTGGGTGGGAGCGAGCAGTACTTC. Encoded protein: CAWSVLGGSEQYF. Variable domain in full (rest from reference TRBV30 and TRBJ2-7): SQTIHQWPATLVQPVGSPLSLECTVEGTSNPNLYWYRQAAGRGLQLLFYSVGIGQISSEVPQNLSASRPQDRQFILSSKKLLLSDSGFYLCAWSVLGGSEQYFGPGTRLTVT.

This clonotype was recorded at least ten times. The CDR3 sequence is CSARSAGEQFF. In DNA, the CDR3 is TGCAGTGCTCGCTCGGCGGGCGAGCAGTTCTTC. This rearrangement joins TRBV20-1 to TRBJ2-1, with D maybe TRBD2 (5 bases). The CDR3 is 11 residues long. Germline V gene lookup returns CDR1 DFQATT and CDR2 SNEGSKA (reference sequence). V shed 5 bases and J shed 10 bases, with 12 bases lying between them.

This clonotype was recorded at least ten times. V gene TRBV20-1 combines with J gene TRBJ2-1; 11 bases are a match to TRBD2. Trimming cost V 4 bases and J 10 bases; bases outside gene matches: 9. CDR3 size: 14 residues. Germline-derived CDR1 and CDR2 are DFQATT and SNEGSKA (reference sequence). The CDR3 region has the DNA TGCAGTGCTACGACTAGCGGGATATCGGGAGAGCAGTTCTTC. This gives the protein CSATTSGISGEQFF.

The sample holds many counts of this clonotype. The rearrangement uses TRBV28 and TRBJ2-5; 9 bases fit TRBD2. The junction had 9 bases not matched to a gene; V was cut back by 10 bases and J by 3 bases. This CDR3 comprises 14 residues. Germline V gene lookup returns CDR1 MDHEN and CDR2 SYDVKM. Here the CDR3 reads CATQNGGREETQYF. The CDR3 DNA follows: TGTGCCACTCAAAATGGCGGGAGGGAAGAGACCCAGTACTTC.

This clonotype was seen at least ten times. The chain employs TRBV18 and TRBJ1-1, with TRBD1 identical over 8 bases. This CDR3 has 15 residues. Trimming cost V 2 bases and J 3 bases; bases outside gene matches: 5. CDR1 is KGHSH, CDR2 LQKENI, per germline. This CDR3 reads CASSPLGQGDTEAFF. CDR3 nucleotide sequence: TGTGCCAGCTCACCATTAGGACAGGGAGACACTGAAGCTTTCTTT.

This clonotype was counted between two and nine times. The genes are TRBV5-8 and TRBJ1-2, with D possibly TRBD1 on 5 matching bases. There are 16 residues in the CDR3. V dropped 3 bases and J dropped 3 bases, with 18 bases sitting between them. Germline V gives CDR1 SGHTS, CDR2 YDEGEE. The CDR3, as DNA: TGTGCCAGCAGCTCGCTGGGACCGCGTCTTGACTATGGCTACACCTTC. It yields the protein CASSSLGPRLDYGYTF.

J is TRBJ2-1 and V is TRBV6-2 or TRBV6-3, with TRBD2 matching over 7 bases. Germline trimming cut 0 bases from V and 0 bases from J; bases unmatched to any gene: 2. Germline loops: CDR1 MNHEY, CDR2 SVGEGT. The CDR3 is 16 amino acids. The CDR3 region has the DNA TGTGCCAGCAGTTACTCGCGGGAGTTCTCCTACAATGAGCAGTTCTTC. Its protein product is CASSYSREFSYNEQFF.

This clonotype was counted a few times. This chain uses TRBV7-9 with TRBJ2-1; a weak D match, TRBD1 (6 bases). Trimming took 5 bases from V and 1 from J, leaving 15 bases between them. This CDR3 is built from 16 residues. Germline assignment: CDR1 SEHNR and CDR2 FQNEAQ (reference sequence). CDR3 residues: CASSPLQGRSYNEQFF. The CDR3 DNA follows: TGTGCCAGCAGCCCCTTACAGGGTAGGTCCTACAATGAGCAGTTCTTC.

In this sample, this clonotype turned up many times. The chain joins TRBV30 to TRBJ2-7, with TRBD1 as a possible D gene (5 bases). From germline, CDR1 is GTSNPN and CDR2 SVGIG (reference sequence). Trimming pared 3 bases from V and 2 bases from J, leaving 20 bases between. This CDR3 is 16 amino acids long. CDR3 bases: TGTGCCTGGAGCCCGCAGGGTCTTATCGCCACCTACGAGCAGTACTTC. Its protein is CAWSPQGLIATYEQYF.

The sample holds a few counts of this clonotype. V usage is TRBV19 and J usage is TRBJ2-3; 10 bases are a match to TRBD1. This CDR3 is 14 amino acids long. The ends lost 10 bases at V and 0 bases at J; junction bases unmatched: 4. Germline CDR1 LNHDA, CDR2 SQIVND (reference sequence). The CDR3 sequence: CATGTGESTDTQYF. CDR3 DNA: TGTGCCACCGGGACAGGGGAGAGCACAGATACGCAGTATTTT.

This clonotype was detected ten times or more. The V and J genes are TRBV12-5 and TRBJ1-5; no firm D call. Trimming left V 0 bases short and J 3 bases short, with 9 bases between. The CDR3 has 15 amino acids. CDR1 LGHNT and CDR2 FRNRAP come from the germline V gene. The CDR3 nucleotides read TGTGCTAGTGGTTTGGTAGTAGGAAACAATCAGCCCCAGCATTTT. Protein product: CASGLVVGNNQPQHF.

The chain joins TRBV6-5 to TRBJ2-3; the D is unclear. The CDR3 consists of 12 residues. Germline values: CDR1 MNHEY, CDR2 SVGAGI. Trimming shortened V by 0 bases and J by 8 bases, and 6 bases separated the two germline ends. The CDR3 sequence: CASSYSGVTQYF. CDR3 coding DNA: TGTGCCAGCAGTTACTCAGGAGTTACGCAGTATTTT.

This clonotype was seen ten or more times. The chain links TRBV28 to TRBJ1-5; no clear D. Germline loops: CDR1 MDHEN, CDR2 SYDVKM. The V end was cut by 5 bases, the J end by 7 bases, with 27 bases between. The CDR3 extends over 18 amino acids. As DNA, the CDR3 is TGTGCCAGCAGTCTCCTTGTGGGAAGGCCCCTAACGGGGCAGCCCCAGCATTTT. Protein product: CASSLLVGRPLTGQPQHF.

On this clonotype: A junction end diverges from the germline sequence, so it may reflect a read error. The chain couples TRBV6-5 to TRBJ2-2; 10 bases are a match to TRBD2. The germline V gene encodes CDR1 MNHEY and CDR2 SVGAGI. The CDR3 is 17 residues long. DNA for the CDR3: TGTGCCAGCAGTTACTCGAGTAGCGGGAGGAACACCGGGGAGCCGTTTTTT. Protein: CASSYSSSGRNTGEPFF.

This clonotype showed up many times. V gene TRBV11-2 combines with J gene TRBJ2-7; D is ambiguous. The germline CDR1 and CDR2 sequences are SGHAT and FQNNGV. V shed 8 bases and J shed 2 bases, with 10 bases lying between them. The CDR3 loop spans 12 amino acids. As DNA, the CDR3 is TGTGCCAGCGCGGTGGCACCCTACGAGCAGTACTTC. Amino acids: CASAVAPYEQYF.

The gene calls are TRBV5-5 and TRBJ1-1; 7 bases are a match to TRBD1. V gave up 1 base and J gave up 3 bases; unmatched junction bases: 6. Germline V gene sequence: CDR1 SGHKS, CDR2 YYEKEE (reference sequence). The CDR3 length is 15 residues. CDR3 protein: CASSLTGTAYTEAFF. CDR3 bases: TGTGCCAGCAGCTTGACCGGGACAGCTTACACTGAAGCTTTCTTT.

This sequence joins TRBV5-1 and TRBJ2-7, with D tentatively TRBD2 (6 bases). The CDR3 sequence is 14 residues long. Trimming stripped 4 bases from V and 2 bases from J, with 13 bases between. Germline CDR1 and CDR2: SGHRS and YFSETQ. The CDR3 DNA sequence: TGCGCCAGCAGCCCTAGCGAATCGACCTACGAGCAGTACTTC. Translated: CASSPSESTYEQYF.